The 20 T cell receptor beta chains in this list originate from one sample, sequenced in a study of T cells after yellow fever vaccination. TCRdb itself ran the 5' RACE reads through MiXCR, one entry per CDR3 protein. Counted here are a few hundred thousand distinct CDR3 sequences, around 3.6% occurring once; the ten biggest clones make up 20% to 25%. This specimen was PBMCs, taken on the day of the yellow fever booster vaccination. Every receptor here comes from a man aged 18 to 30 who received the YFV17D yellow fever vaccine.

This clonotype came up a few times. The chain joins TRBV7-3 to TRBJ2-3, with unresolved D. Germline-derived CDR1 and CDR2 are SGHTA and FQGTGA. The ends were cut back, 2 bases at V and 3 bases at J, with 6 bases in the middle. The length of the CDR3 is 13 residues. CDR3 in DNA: TGTGCCAGCAGCTTACGGAAAACAGATACGCAGTATTTT. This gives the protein CASSLRKTDTQYF. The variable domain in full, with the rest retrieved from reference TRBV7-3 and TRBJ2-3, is GAGVSQTPSNKVTEKGKYVELRCDPISGHTALYWYRQSLGQGPEFLIYFQGTGAADDSGLPNDRFFAVRPEGSVSTLKIQRTERGDSAVYLCASSLRKTDTQYFGPGTRLTVL.

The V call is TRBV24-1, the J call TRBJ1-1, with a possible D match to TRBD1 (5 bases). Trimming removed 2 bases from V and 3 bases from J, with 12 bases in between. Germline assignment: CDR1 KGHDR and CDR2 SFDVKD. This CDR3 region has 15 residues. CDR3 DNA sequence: TGTGCCACCAGTGATTCCCGGAGGGGTGACACTGAAGCTTTCTTT. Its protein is CATSDSRRGDTEAFF.

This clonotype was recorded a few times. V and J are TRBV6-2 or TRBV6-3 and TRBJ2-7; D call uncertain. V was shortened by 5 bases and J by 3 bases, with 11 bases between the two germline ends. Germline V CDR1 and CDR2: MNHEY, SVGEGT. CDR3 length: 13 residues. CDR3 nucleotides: TGTGCCAGCAGTGCCGTGATCAACTACGAGCAGTACGTC. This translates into CASSAVINYEQYV.

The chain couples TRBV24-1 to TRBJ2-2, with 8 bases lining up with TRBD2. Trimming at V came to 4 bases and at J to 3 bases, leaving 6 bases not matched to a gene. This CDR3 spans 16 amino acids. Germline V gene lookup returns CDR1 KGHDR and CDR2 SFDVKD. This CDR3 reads CATSEVGLADTGELFF. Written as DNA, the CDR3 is TGTGCCACCAGTGAGGTTGGACTAGCAGACACCGGGGAGCTGTTTTTT.

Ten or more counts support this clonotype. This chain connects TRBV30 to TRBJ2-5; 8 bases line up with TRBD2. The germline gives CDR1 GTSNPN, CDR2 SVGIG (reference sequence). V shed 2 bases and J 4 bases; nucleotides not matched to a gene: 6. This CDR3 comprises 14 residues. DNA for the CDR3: TGTGCCTGGAGTTTTAGCGGGGCCTCAGAGACCCAGTACTTC. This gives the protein CAWSFSGASETQYF.

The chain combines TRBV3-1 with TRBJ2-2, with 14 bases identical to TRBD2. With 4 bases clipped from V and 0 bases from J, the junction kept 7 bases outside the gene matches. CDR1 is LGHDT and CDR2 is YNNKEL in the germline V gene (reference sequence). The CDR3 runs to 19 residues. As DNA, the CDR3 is TGTGCCAGCAGCCCGTGGGGACTAGCGGGGGTCACGAACACCGGGGAGCTGTTTTTT. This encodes CASSPWGLAGVTNTGELFF.

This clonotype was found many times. As DNA, the CDR3 is TGTGCCAGCAGTTCGGGGGACCCTCTCGAGCAGTTCTTC. It codes for CASSSGDPLEQFF. The chain carries TRBV28 and TRBJ2-1, with D possibly being TRBD2 (6 bases). CDR1 MDHEN and CDR2 SYDVKM come from the germline V gene. V gave up 4 bases and J gave up 10 bases, with 14 bases separating them. CDR3 length: 13 amino acids. Full variable domain (remainder filled in from reference TRBV28 and TRBJ2-1): DVKVTQSSRYLVKRTGEKVFLECVQDMDHENMFWYRQDPGLGLRLIYFSYDVKMKEKGDIPEGYSVSREKKERFSLILESASTNQTSMYLCASSSGDPLEQFFGPGTRLTVL.

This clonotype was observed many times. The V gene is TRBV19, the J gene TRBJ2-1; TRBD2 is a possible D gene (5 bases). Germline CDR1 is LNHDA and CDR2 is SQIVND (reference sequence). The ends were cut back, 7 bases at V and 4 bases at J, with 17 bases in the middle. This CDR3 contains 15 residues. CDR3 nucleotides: TGTGCCAGTACCCCCCGGGGAATGGGGTACAATGAGCAGTTCTTC. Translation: CASTPRGMGYNEQFF.

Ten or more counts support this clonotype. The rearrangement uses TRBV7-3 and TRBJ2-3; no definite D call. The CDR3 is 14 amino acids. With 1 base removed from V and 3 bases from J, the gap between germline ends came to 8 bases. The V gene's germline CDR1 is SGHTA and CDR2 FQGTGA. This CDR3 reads CASSLSAGTDTQYF. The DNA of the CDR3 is TGTGCCAGCAGCTTAAGTGCAGGAACAGATACGCAGTATTTT.

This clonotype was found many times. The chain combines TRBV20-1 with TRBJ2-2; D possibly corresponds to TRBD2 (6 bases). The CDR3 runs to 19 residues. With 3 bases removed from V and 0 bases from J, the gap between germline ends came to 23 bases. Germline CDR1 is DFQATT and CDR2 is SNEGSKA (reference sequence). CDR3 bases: TGCAGTGCTAGGCGCAGGGTGGGGGGTAACCTCGCGAACACCGGGGAGCTGTTTTTT. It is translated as CSARRRVGGNLANTGELFF.

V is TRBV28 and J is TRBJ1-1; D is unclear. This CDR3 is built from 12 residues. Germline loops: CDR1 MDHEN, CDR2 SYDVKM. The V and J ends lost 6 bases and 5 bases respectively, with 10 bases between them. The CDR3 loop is CASRAGGTEAFF. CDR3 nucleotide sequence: TGTGCCAGCAGGGCGGGTGGGACTGAAGCTTTCTTT.

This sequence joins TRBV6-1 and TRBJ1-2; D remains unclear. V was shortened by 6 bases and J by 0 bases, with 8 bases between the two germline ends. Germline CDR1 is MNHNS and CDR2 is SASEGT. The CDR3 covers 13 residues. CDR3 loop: CASRGLANYGYTF. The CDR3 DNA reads TGTGCCAGCAGAGGACTAGCTAACTATGGCTACACCTTC.

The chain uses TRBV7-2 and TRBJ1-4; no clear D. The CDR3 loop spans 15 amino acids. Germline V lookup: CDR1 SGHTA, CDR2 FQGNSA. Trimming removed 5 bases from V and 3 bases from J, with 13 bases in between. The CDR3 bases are TGTGCCAGCAGCCCCCGAGTTGGGTCTAATGAAAAACTGTTTTTT. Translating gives CASSPRVGSNEKLFF.

The CDR3 coding sequence is TGTGCCAGCAGTTTAGCGGGACTCACAGATACGCAGTATTTT. Translation gives CASSLAGLTDTQYF. The V and J genes are TRBV12-3 or TRBV12-4 and TRBJ2-3; possibly TRBD2 for D (6 bases). V dropped 0 bases and J dropped 2 bases, with 6 bases sitting between them. The CDR3 sequence is 14 residues long.

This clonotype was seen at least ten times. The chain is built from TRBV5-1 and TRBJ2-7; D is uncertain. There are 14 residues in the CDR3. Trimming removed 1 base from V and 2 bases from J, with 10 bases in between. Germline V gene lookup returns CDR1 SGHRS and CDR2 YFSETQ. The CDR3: CASSLYYGAYEQYF. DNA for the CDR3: TGCGCCAGCAGCTTGTATTACGGAGCCTACGAGCAGTACTTC.

CDR3: CASRAIQGARFMNTEAFF. As DNA, the CDR3 is TGTGCCAGCAGAGCAATACAGGGGGCGCGGTTCATGAACACTGAAGCTTTCTTT. The chain uses TRBV6-1 and TRBJ1-1; 9 bases align to TRBD1. The J segment lost 0 bases and the V segment lost 6 bases, leaving 14 bases of the junction unmatched. The CDR3 totals 18 residues. Germline loops: CDR1 MNHNS, CDR2 SASEGT.

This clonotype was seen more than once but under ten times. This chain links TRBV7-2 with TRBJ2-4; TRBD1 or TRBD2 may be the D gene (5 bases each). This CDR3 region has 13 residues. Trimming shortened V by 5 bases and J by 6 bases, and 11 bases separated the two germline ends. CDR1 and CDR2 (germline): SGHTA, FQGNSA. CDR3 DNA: TGTGCCAGCAGCCCCGGGACGGGAAACATTCAGTACTTC. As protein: CASSPGTGNIQYF.

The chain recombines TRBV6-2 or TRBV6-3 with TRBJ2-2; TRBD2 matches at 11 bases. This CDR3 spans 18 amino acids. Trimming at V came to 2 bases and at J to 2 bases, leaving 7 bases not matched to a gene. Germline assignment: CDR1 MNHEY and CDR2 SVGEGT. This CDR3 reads CASSYPLAGGPNTGELFF. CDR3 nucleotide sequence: TGTGCCAGCAGTTACCCTCTAGCGGGGGGTCCCAACACCGGGGAGCTGTTTTTT.

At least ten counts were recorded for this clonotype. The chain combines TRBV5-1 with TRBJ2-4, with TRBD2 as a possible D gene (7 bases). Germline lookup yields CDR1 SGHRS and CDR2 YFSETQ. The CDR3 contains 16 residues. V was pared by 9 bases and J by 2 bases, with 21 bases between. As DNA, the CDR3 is TGCGCCACCGCAAGTCGGGGGGCGTCGTCCAAAAACATTCAGTACTTC. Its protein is CATASRGASSKNIQYF.

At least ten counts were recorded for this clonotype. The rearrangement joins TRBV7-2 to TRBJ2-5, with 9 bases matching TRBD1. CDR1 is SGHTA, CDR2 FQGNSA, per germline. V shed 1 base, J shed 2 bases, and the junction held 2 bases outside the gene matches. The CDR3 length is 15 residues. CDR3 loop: CASSLGGTGQETQYF. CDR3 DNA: TGTGCCAGCAGCTTAGGAGGGACAGGGCAAGAGACCCAGTACTTC.